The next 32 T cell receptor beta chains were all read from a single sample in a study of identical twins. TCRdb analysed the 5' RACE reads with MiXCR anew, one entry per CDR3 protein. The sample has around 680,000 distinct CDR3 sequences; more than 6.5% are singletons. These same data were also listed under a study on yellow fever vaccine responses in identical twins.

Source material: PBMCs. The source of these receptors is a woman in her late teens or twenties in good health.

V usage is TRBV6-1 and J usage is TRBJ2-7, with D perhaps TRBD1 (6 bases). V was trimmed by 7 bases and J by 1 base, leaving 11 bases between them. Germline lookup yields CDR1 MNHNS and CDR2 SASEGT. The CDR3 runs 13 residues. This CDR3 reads CASNRDKSYEQYF. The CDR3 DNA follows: TGTGCCAGCAACCGGGACAAGTCCTACGAGCAGTACTTC.

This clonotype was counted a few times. As DNA, the CDR3 is TGCGCCAGCAGCATACGCAGGGACTTCGAGCAGTACTTC. As protein: CASSIRRDFEQYF. The chain couples TRBV4-1 to TRBJ2-7, with TRBD2 as a possible D gene (6 bases). This CDR3 comprises 13 residues. The V end was cut by 5 bases, the J end by 6 bases, with 14 bases between. CDR1 is MGHRA and CDR2 is YSYEKL in the germline V gene.

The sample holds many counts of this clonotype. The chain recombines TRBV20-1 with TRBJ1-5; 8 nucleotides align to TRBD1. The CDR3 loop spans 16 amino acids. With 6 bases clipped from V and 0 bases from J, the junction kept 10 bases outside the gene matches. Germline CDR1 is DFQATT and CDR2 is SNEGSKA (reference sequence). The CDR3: CSAPVGTGYSNQPQHF. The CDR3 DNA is TGCAGTGCCCCCGTCGGGACAGGATATAGCAATCAGCCCCAGCATTTT.

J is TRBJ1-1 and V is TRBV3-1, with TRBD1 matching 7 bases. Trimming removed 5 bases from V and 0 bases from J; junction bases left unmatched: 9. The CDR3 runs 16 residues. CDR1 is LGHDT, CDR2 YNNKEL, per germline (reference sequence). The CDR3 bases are TGTGCCAGCAGCTCGGGGAGAGACAGGGTGAACACTGAAGCTTTCTTT. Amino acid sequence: CASSSGRDRVNTEAFF.

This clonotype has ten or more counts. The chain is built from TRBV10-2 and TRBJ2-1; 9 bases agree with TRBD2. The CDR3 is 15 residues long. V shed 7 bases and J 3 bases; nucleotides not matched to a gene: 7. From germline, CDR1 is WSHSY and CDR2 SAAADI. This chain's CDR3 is CASTPTSGHYNEQFF. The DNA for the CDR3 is TGCGCCAGCACCCCGACTAGCGGCCACTACAATGAGCAGTTCTTC.

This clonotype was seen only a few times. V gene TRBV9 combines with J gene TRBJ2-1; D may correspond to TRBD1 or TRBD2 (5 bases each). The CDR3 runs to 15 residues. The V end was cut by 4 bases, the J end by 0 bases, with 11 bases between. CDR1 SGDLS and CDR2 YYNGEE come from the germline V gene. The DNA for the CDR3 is TGTGCCAGCAGCCCTCGGGACCGCTCCTACAATGAGCAGTTCTTC. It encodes CASSPRDRSYNEQFF.

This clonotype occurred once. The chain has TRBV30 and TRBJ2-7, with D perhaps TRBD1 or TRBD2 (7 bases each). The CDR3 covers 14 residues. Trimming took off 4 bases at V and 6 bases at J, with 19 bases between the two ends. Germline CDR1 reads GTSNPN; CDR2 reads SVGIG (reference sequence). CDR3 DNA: TGTGCCTGGAACCGACAGGGCGGGAGTTCCGAGCAGTACTTC. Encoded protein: CAWNRQGGSSEQYF. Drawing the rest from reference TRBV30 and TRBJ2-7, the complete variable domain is SQTIHQWPATLVQPVGSPLSLECTVEGTSNPNLYWYRQAAGRGLQLLFYSVGIGQISSEVPQNLSASRPQDRQFILSSKKLLLSDSGFYLCAWNRQGGSSEQYFGPGTRLTVT.

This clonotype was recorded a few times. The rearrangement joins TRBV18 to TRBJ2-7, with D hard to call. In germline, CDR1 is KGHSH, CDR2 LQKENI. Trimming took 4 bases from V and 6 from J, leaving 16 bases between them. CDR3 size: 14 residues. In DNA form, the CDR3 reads TGTGCCAGCTCACGGAACCTAGAGTCTGGCGAGCAGTACTTC. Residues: CASSRNLESGEQYF. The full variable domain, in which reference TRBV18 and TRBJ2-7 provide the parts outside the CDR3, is NAGVMQNPRHLVRRRGQEARLRCSPMKGHSHVYWYRQLPEEGLKFMVYLQKENIIDESGMPKERFSAEFPKEGPSILRIQQVVRGDSAAYFCASSRNLESGEQYFGPGTRLTVT.

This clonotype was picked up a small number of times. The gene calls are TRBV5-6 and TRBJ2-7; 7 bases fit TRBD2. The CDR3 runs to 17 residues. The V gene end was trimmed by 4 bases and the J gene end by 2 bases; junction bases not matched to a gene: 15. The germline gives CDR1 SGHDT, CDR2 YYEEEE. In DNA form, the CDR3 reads TGTGCCAGCAGCCCCACCCTACCGGGACTACGACCCTACGAGCAGTACTTC. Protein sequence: CASSPTLPGLRPYEQYF.

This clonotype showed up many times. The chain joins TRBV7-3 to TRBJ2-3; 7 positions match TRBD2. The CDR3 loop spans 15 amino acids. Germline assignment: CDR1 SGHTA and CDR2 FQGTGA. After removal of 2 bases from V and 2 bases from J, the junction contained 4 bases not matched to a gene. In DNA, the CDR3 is TGTGCCAGCAGCTTACTTGGGGGGGTCACAGATACGCAGTATTTT. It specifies CASSLLGGVTDTQYF.

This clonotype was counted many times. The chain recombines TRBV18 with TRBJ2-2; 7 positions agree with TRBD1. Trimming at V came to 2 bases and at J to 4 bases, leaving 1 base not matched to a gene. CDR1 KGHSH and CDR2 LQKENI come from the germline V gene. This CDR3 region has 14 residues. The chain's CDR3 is CASSPDRVTGELFF. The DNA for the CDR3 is TGTGCCAGCTCACCAGACAGGGTCACCGGGGAGCTGTTTTTT.

The CDR3 DNA is TGCGCCAGCACTTTGGGGGGCACTGAGCAGTTCTTC. Its translation is CASTLGGTEQFF. This chain connects TRBV5-1 to TRBJ2-1, with D perhaps being TRBD1 or TRBD2 (6 bases each). The CDR3 covers 12 residues. The germline gives CDR1 SGHRS, CDR2 YFSETQ. The germline V and J ends were trimmed by 6 bases and 9 bases, with 13 bases remaining between them.

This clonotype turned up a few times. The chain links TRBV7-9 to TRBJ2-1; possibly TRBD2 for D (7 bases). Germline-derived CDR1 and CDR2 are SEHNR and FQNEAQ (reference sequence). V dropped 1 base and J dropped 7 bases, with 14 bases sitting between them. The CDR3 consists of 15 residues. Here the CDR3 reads CASSLEGGPLNEQFF. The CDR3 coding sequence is TGTGCCAGCAGCTTAGAGGGGGGGCCTCTGAATGAGCAGTTCTTC.

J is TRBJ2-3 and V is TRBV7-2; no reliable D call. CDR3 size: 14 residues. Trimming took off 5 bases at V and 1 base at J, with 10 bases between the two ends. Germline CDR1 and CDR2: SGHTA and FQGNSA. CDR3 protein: CASSDRWRTDTQYF. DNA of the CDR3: TGTGCCAGCAGCGACCGGTGGCGCACAGATACGCAGTATTTT.

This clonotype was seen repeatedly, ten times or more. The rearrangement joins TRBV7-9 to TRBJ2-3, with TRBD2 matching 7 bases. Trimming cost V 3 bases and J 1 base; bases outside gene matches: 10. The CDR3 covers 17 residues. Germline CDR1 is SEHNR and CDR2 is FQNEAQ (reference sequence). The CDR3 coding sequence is TGTGCCAGCAGCTTGATCGGGAGTGCGGGGGGCACAGATACGCAGTATTTT. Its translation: CASSLIGSAGGTDTQYF.

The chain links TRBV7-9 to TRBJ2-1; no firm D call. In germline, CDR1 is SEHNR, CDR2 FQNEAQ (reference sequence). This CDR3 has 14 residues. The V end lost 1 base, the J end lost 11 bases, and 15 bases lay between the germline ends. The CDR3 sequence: CASSLDITVEKQFF. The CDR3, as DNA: TGTGCCAGCAGCTTAGACATCACTGTGGAAAAGCAGTTCTTC.

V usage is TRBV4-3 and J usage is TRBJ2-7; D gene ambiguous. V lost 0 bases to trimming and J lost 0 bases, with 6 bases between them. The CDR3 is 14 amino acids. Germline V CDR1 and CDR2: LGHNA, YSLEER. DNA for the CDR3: TGCGCCAGCAGCCAAGAGGTCATCTCCTACGAGCAGTACTTC. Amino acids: CASSQEVISYEQYF.

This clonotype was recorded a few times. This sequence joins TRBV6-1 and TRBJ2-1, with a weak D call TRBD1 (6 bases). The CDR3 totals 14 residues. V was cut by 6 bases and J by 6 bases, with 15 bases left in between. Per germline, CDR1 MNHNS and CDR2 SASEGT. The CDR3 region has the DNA TGTGCCAGCAGCGCAGGGGTAAGGTTCAATGAGCAGTTCTTC. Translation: CASSAGVRFNEQFF.

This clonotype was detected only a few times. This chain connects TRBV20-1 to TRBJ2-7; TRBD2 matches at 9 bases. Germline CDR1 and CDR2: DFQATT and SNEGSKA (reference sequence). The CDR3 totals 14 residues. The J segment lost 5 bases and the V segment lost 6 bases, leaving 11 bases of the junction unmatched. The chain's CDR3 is CSAKNSGRGHEQYF. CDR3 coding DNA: TGCAGTGCGAAAAATAGCGGGAGAGGCCACGAGCAGTACTTC.

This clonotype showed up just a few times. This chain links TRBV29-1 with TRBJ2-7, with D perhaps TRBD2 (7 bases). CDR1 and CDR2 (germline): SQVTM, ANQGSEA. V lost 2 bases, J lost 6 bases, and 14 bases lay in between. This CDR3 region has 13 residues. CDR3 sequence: CSVERVGGGEQYF. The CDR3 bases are TGCAGCGTTGAAAGGGTAGGGGGGGGCGAGCAGTACTTC.

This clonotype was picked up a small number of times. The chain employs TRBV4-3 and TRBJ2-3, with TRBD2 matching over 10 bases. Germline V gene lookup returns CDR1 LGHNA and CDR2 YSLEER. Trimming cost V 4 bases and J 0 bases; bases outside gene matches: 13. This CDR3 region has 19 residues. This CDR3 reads CASSLTTSGVTSSTDTQYF. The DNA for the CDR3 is TGCGCCAGCAGCCTAACAACTAGCGGGGTCACCTCTAGCACAGATACGCAGTATTTT.

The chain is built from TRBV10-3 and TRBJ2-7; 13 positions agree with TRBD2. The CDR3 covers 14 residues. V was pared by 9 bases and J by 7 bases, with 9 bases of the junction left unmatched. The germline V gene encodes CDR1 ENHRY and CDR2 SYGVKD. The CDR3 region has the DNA TGTGCCATTCAAGGGACTAGCGGGATAGGGGAGCAGTACTTC. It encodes CAIQGTSGIGEQYF.

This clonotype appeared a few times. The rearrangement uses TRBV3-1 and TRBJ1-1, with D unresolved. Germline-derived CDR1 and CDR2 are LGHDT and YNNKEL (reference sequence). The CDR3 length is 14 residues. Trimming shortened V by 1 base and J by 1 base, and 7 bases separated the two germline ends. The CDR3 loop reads CASSQGSKNTEAFF. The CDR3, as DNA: TGTGCCAGCAGCCAAGGGTCCAAGAACACTGAAGCTTTCTTT.

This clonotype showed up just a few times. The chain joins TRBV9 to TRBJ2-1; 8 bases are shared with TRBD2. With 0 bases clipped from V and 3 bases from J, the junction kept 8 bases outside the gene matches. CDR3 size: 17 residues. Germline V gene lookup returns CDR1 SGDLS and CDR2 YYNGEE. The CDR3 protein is CASSVDPAGGLYNEQFF. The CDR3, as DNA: TGTGCCAGCAGCGTAGACCCGGCGGGGGGCCTCTACAATGAGCAGTTCTTC.

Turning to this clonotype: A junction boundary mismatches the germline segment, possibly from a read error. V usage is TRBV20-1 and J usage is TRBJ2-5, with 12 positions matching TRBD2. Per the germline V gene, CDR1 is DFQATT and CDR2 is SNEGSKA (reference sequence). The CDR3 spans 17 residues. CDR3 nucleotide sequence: TGCTGTGCTAGGGGGACTAGCGGGTTAAAGGGCGGGGAGACCCAGTACTTC. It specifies CCARGTSGLKGGETQYF.

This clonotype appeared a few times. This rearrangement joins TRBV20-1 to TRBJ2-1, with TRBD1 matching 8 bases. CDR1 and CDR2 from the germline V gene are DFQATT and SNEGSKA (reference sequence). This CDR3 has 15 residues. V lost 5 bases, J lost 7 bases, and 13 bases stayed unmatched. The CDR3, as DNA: TGCAGTGCTGGGAGTCGGACAGGGTTGGGGAATGAGCAGTTCTTC. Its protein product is CSAGSRTGLGNEQFF.

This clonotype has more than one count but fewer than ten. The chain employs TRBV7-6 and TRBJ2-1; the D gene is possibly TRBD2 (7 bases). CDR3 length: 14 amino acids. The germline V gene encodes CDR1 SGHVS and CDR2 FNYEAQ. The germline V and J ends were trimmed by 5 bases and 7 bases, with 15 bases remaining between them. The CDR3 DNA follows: TGTGCCAGCAGCGGGGGGGCTTTGTTTAATGAGCAGTTCTTC. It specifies CASSGGALFNEQFF.

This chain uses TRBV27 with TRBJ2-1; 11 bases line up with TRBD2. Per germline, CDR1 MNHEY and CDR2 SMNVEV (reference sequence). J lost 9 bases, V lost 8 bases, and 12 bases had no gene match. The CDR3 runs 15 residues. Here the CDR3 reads CASGVAGGPNTEQFF. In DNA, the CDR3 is TGTGCCAGCGGGGTAGCGGGAGGGCCAAACACTGAGCAGTTCTTC.

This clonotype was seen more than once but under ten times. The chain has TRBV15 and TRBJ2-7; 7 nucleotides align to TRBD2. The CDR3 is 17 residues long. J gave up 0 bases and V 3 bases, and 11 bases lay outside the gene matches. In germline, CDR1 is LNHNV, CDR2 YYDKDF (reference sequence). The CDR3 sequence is CATSRGGGFSSSYEQYF. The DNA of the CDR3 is TGTGCCACCAGCAGGGGGGGGGGTTTCTCTTCCTCCTACGAGCAGTACTTC.

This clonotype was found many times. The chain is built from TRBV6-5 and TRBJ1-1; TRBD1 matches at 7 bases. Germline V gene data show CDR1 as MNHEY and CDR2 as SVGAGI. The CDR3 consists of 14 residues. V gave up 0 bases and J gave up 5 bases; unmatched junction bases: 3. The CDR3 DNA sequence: TGTGCCAGCAGTTACTCGACAGGGATGACTGAAGCTTTCTTT. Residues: CASSYSTGMTEAFF.

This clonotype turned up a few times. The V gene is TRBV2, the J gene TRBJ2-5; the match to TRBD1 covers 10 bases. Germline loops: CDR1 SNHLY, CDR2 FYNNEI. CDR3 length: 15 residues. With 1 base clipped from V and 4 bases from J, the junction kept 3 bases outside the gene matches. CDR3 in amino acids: CASSEGTGGRETQYF. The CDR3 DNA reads TGTGCCAGCAGTGAAGGGACAGGGGGGCGAGAGACCCAGTACTTC. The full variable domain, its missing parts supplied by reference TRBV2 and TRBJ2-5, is EPEVTQTPSHQVTQMGQEVILRCVPISNHLYFYWYRQILGQKVEFLVSFYNNEISEKSEIFDDQFSVERPDGSNFTLKIRSTKLEDSAMYFCASSEGTGGRETQYFGPGTRLLVL.

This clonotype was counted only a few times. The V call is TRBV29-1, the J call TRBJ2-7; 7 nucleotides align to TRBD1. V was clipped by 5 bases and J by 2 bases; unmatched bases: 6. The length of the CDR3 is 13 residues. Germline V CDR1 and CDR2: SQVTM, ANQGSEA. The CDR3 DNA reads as TGCAGCGTTTTAAAGGACAGGACCTACGAGCAGTACTTC. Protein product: CSVLKDRTYEQYF.